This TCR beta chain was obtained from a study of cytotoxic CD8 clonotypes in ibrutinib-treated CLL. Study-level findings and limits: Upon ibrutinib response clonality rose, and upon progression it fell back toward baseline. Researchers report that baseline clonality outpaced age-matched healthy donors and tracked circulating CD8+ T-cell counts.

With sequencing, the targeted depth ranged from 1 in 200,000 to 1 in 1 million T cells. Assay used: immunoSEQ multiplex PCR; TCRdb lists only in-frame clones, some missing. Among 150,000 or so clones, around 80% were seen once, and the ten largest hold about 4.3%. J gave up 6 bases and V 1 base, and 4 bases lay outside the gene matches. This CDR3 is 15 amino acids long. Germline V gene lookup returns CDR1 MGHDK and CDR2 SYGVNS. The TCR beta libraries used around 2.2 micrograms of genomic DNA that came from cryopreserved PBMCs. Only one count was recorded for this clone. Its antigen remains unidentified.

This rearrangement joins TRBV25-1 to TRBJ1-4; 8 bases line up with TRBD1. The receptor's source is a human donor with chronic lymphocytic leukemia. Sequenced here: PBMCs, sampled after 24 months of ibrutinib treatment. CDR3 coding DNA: TGTGCCAGCAGTGAATTGGGGACAGGATATGAAAAACTGTTTTTT. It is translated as CASSELGTGYEKLFF. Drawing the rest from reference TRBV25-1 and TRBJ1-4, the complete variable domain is EADIYQTPRYLVIGTGKKITLECSQTMGHDKMYWYQQDPGMELHLIHYSYGVNSTEKGDLSSESTVSRIRTEHFPLTLESARPSHTSQYLCASSELGTGYEKLFFGSGTQLSVL.